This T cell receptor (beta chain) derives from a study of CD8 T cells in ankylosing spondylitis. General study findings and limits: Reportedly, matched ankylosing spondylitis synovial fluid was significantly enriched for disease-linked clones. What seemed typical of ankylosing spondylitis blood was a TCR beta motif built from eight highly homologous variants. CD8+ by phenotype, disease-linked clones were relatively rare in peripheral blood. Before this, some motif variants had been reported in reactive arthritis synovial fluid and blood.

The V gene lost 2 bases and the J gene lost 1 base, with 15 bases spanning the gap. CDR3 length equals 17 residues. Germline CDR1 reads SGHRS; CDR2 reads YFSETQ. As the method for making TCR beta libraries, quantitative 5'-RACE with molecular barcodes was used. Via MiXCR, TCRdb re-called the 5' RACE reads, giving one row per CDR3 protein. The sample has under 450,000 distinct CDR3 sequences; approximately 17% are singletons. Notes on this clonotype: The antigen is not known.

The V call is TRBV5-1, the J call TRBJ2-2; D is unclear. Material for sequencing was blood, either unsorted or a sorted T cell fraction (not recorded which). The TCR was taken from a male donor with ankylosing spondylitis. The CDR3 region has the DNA TGCGCCAGCAGCTTTGGTTTGGCGACGGAGAACACCGGGGAGCTGTTTTTT. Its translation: CASSFGLATENTGELFF.